The 21 T cell receptor beta chains below come from one sample, sequenced in a study of response to subunit inactivated influenza vaccine. Each CDR3 protein gets one entry after TCRdb re-called the RT-PCR reads with MiXCR. Of approximately 160,000 distinct CDR3 sequences in the sample, roughly 10% were seen once. Material: CD8+ T cells sorted from PBMCs, obtained approximately 25 months after vaccination. The receptor source for this set is a man between 50 and 75 years old who received an inactivated influenza vaccine.

This clonotype was detected only a few times. This sequence joins TRBV28 and TRBJ2-3; D is possibly TRBD2 (6 bases). CDR1 MDHEN and CDR2 SYDVKM come from the germline V gene. This CDR3 comprises 16 residues. The ends were cut back, 3 bases at V and 0 bases at J, with 13 bases in the middle. CDR3 sequence reads: CASSFVRGTSTDTQYF. CDR3 DNA: TGTGCCAGCAGTTTTGTTCGGGGGACTAGCACAGATACGCAGTATTTT.

This clonotype was observed at least ten times. The chain has TRBV10-3 and TRBJ2-7; D is unclear. CDR3 length: 12 amino acids. V lost 6 bases to trimming and J lost 0 bases, with 6 bases between them. The germline CDR1 and CDR2 sequences are ENHRY and SYGVKD. CDR3 region: CAISPVSYEQYF. CDR3 DNA sequence: TGTGCCATCAGCCCAGTCTCCTACGAGCAGTACTTC.

The chain employs TRBV9 and TRBJ1-1; D might be TRBD1 (6 bases). Trimming took 4 bases from V and 2 from J, leaving 12 bases between them. Germline values: CDR1 SGDLS, CDR2 YYNGEE. The CDR3 sequence is 14 residues long. The CDR3 DNA reads TGTGCCAGCAGCCCCTGGGGGCCTAACACTGAAGCTTTCTTT. Its protein is CASSPWGPNTEAFF. Filled out from reference TRBV9 and TRBJ1-1, the complete variable domain reads DSGVTQTPKHLITATGQRVTLRCSPRSGDLSVYWYQQSLDQGLQFLIQYYNGEERAKGNILERFSAQQFPDLHSELNLSSLELGDSALYFCASSPWGPNTEAFFGQGTRLTVV.

There are many counts of this clonotype. V usage is TRBV20-1 and J usage is TRBJ1-1, with no clear D. Germline-derived CDR1 and CDR2 are DFQATT and SNEGSKA (reference sequence). Trimming took off 0 bases at V and 1 base at J, with 9 bases between the two ends. This CDR3 is built from 14 residues. The CDR3 region has the DNA TGCAGTGCTAGAGAAGCTGGGAGGAACACTGAAGCTTTCTTT. Amino acid sequence: CSAREAGRNTEAFF.

The chain uses TRBV20-1 and TRBJ2-7; weak D call: TRBD1 (6 bases). With 3 bases removed from V and 4 bases from J, the gap between germline ends came to 13 bases. CDR3 size: 13 residues. Germline V gene sequence: CDR1 DFQATT, CDR2 SNEGSKA (reference sequence). The CDR3 protein is CSARLRGKYEQYF. CDR3 nucleotide sequence: TGCAGTGCTAGGCTCAGGGGTAAATACGAGCAGTACTTC.

This clonotype showed up just a few times. The CDR3: CATSRNHPLAGGSNEQFF. The CDR3 DNA follows: TGTGCCACCAGCAGAAACCACCCACTAGCGGGAGGGAGCAATGAGCAGTTCTTC. V and J are TRBV15 and TRBJ2-1; 13 nucleotides align to TRBD2. The CDR3 runs 18 residues. Germline V gene sequence: CDR1 LNHNV, CDR2 YYDKDF (reference sequence). V was clipped by 2 bases and J by 6 bases; unmatched bases: 10.

CDR3 in DNA: TGTGCCAGCAGTTACTCGACTTGGTTCCCCTCTGGGTACGAGCAGTACTTC. As protein: CASSYSTWFPSGYEQYF. The genes are TRBV6-5 and TRBJ2-7; D remains unclear. V was trimmed by 0 bases and J by 4 bases, leaving 19 bases between them. The CDR3 loop spans 17 amino acids. Germline loops: CDR1 MNHEY, CDR2 SVGAGI.

This clonotype came up many times. CDR3 residues: CASSLGPGGNQPQHF. Here the CDR3 DNA reads TGTGCCAGCAGTTTAGGACCGGGGGGCAATCAGCCCCAGCATTTT. The genes are TRBV27 and TRBJ1-5; the D gene is possibly TRBD1 (5 bases). V lost 2 bases, J lost 2 bases, and 10 bases lay in between. CDR1 and CDR2 (germline): MNHEY, SMNVEV (reference sequence). This CDR3 has 15 amino acids.

The chain recombines TRBV10-2 with TRBJ1-5; the D gene is possibly TRBD1 (5 bases). Germline CDR1 and CDR2: WSHSY and SAAADI. Trimming cost V 2 bases and J 6 bases, with 14 bases left between them. CDR3 length: 15 residues. Here the CDR3 DNA reads TGCGCCAGCAGTGAGACCAACTCCGGGGGTCAGCCCCAGCATTTT. It specifies CASSETNSGGQPQHF.

This clonotype came up a few times. V is TRBV2 and J is TRBJ1-2; the D gene is possibly TRBD1 (6 bases). The CDR3 covers 13 residues. Deletions cut 3 bases from V and 5 bases from J, with 10 bases between. Germline V gene lookup returns CDR1 SNHLY and CDR2 FYNNEI. CDR3 sequence reads: CASSDQGRYGYTF. The CDR3 nucleotides read TGTGCCAGCAGTGACCAGGGGCGATATGGCTACACCTTC.

This clonotype appeared a few times. This chain links TRBV20-1 with TRBJ2-2; the D is unclear. V was trimmed by 3 bases and J by 4 bases, leaving 9 bases between them. The CDR3 contains 13 residues. Germline CDR1 is DFQATT and CDR2 is SNEGSKA (reference sequence). Here the CDR3 DNA reads TGCAGTGCTAGTATGGGCAGCACCGGGGAGCTGTTTTTT. Translation: CSASMGSTGELFF.

The rearrangement links TRBV7-8 to TRBJ2-3; 13 bases line up with TRBD2. V shed 7 bases and J 0 bases; nucleotides not matched to a gene: 7. The length of the CDR3 is 17 residues. The germline CDR1 and CDR2 sequences are SGHVS and FQNEAQ. The CDR3 nucleotides are TGTGCCAGCACCGTGGGACTAGCGGGAAAGAGCACAGATACGCAGTATTTT. This sequence encodes CASTVGLAGKSTDTQYF.

This clonotype was recorded a few times. The V call is TRBV6-1, the J call TRBJ2-1; D remains ambiguous. Trimming took 6 bases from V and 8 from J, leaving 20 bases between them. The CDR3 totals 15 residues. Germline V gene data show CDR1 as MNHNS and CDR2 as SASEGT. In DNA form, the CDR3 reads TGTGCCAGCAGCGACGGGTCGACGAGGTATCATGAGCAGTTCTTC. It is translated as CASSDGSTRYHEQFF.

The chain uses TRBV6-1 and TRBJ2-1; possibly TRBD1 or TRBD2 for D (6 bases each). Trimming stripped 5 bases from V and 8 bases from J, with 13 bases between. Germline CDR1 and CDR2: MNHNS and SASEGT. This CDR3 has 13 amino acids. The CDR3 reads CASSPRGGHEQFF. CDR3 bases: TGTGCCAGCAGTCCCAGGGGAGGCCATGAGCAGTTCTTC.

A few counts support this clonotype. This sequence joins TRBV27 and TRBJ2-1, with TRBD2 matching over 9 bases. Losses at the gene ends were 3 bases for V and 7 bases for J; bases not matched to a gene: 7. The CDR3 is 15 amino acids. The V gene's germline CDR1 is MNHEY and CDR2 SMNVEV (reference sequence). CDR3 DNA sequence: TGTGCCAGCAGTTTTGGGACTAGCCCGCGGAATGAGCAGTTCTTC. Its translation is CASSFGTSPRNEQFF.

This chain joins TRBV5-6 and TRBJ2-7, with D perhaps matching TRBD2 (5 bases). Germline CDR1 is SGHDT and CDR2 is YYEEEE. V dropped 7 bases and J dropped 2 bases, with 13 bases sitting between them. The CDR3 runs 13 residues. The CDR3 DNA reads as TGTGCCAGCGGCTCCGGGGTGCCCTACGAGCAGTACTTC. It translates to CASGSGVPYEQYF.

The chain carries TRBV12-3 or TRBV12-4 and TRBJ1-2, with D possibly matching TRBD1 (5 bases). The CDR3 covers 16 residues. V was cut by 3 bases and J by 8 bases, with 22 bases left in between. The CDR3 sequence: CASSLSRQPQESGYTF. In DNA form, the CDR3 reads TGTGCCAGCAGTTTGTCCCGACAGCCACAGGAGTCGGGCTACACCTTC.

This clonotype was seen ten or more times. CDR3 sequence reads: CASSLGPGVNYGYTF. DNA of the CDR3: TGTGCCAGCAGCTTAGGTCCAGGGGTTAACTATGGCTACACCTTC. V and J are TRBV7-2 and TRBJ1-2; D is possibly TRBD1 (6 bases). From germline, CDR1 is SGHTA and CDR2 FQGNSA. The CDR3 covers 15 residues. V shed 1 base and J shed 1 base, with 10 bases lying between them.

The chain carries TRBV2 and TRBJ2-3; D gene ambiguous. The V gene lost 4 bases and the J gene lost 7 bases, with 3 bases spanning the gap. The CDR3 contains 10 residues. Germline lookup yields CDR1 SNHLY and CDR2 FYNNEI. The CDR3 region has the DNA TGTGCCAGCAGTGGTTATACGCAGTATTTT. Protein sequence: CASSGYTQYF.

This clonotype appeared a few times. This chain uses TRBV5-6 with TRBJ2-2; 10 nucleotides match TRBD2. The CDR3 runs to 15 residues. Unmatched junction bases numbered 5, after V lost 2 bases and J lost 7 bases. Germline V lookup: CDR1 SGHDT, CDR2 YYEEEE. CDR3 protein: CASSFASGRIGELFF. DNA of the CDR3: TGTGCCAGCAGCTTTGCTAGCGGGAGAATCGGGGAGCTGTTTTTT.

This clonotype was observed a handful of times. J is TRBJ1-1 and V is TRBV12-3 or TRBV12-4; maybe TRBD1 (6 bases). The ends were cut back, 6 bases at V and 10 bases at J, with 12 bases in the middle. The CDR3 extends over 11 amino acids. In DNA form, the CDR3 reads TGTGCCAGCAGCCCAGGGGTGGGAGCTTTCTTT. This gives the protein CASSPGVGAFF.